The 26 T cell receptor beta chains given below trace back to one sample, sequenced in a study of blood T cell repertoires in COVID-19. Data came from immunoSEQ multiplex PCR; TCRdb stores just in-frame clones and leaves some out. Here the sample spans roughly 410,000 clones, approximately 90% being singletons. Specimen: peripheral blood. These receptors all stem from a woman aged 40 to 50 with COVID-19, enrolled during active disease.

The rearrangement uses TRBV29-1 and TRBJ1-1; TRBD1 agrees at 9 bases. The CDR3 covers 13 residues. V lost 7 bases to trimming and J lost 4 bases; unmatched junction nucleotides: 7. Germline CDR1 is SQVTM and CDR2 is ANQGSEA. The CDR3 is CSGQPTGGTEAFF. The DNA for the CDR3 is TGCAGCGGCCAGCCGACAGGGGGCACTGAAGCTTTCTTT.

The chain links TRBV11-2 to TRBJ1-1, with 12 positions matching TRBD1. V lost 5 bases and J lost 5; bases outside the gene matches: 9. Germline V gene sequence: CDR1 SGHAT, CDR2 FQNNGV. This CDR3 is 16 amino acids long. CDR3 residues: CASSPRDRGRRTEAFF. CDR3 nucleotides: TGTGCCAGCAGCCCCCGGGACAGGGGGCGGAGGACTGAAGCTTTCTTT.

The chain is built from TRBV14 and TRBJ2-3, with D possibly matching TRBD2 (6 bases). The ends were cut back, 0 bases at V and 8 bases at J, with 9 bases in the middle. This CDR3 region has 13 residues. Germline V gene data show CDR1 as SGHDN and CDR2 as FVKESK. The CDR3 here is CASSQDLEGTQYF. The CDR3 DNA sequence: TGTGCCAGCAGCCAAGATCTGGAGGGTACGCAGTATTTT.

The chain joins TRBV5-6 to TRBJ1-2, with 7 bases aligning to TRBD1. This CDR3 contains 17 residues. V lost 2 bases and J lost 7; bases outside the gene matches: 17. Germline CDR1 SGHDT, CDR2 YYEEEE. DNA of the CDR3: TGTGCCAGCAGCTTTCCGGGCGGCAGGGGGGTAGTCGGTGGCTACACCTTC. It encodes CASSFPGGRGVVGGYTF.

The CDR3 coding sequence is TGTGCCAGCTCAACTCAAGAGACCCAGTACTTC. Its translation: CASSTQETQYF. The chain combines TRBV18 with TRBJ2-5; no reliable D call. Looked up from germline, CDR1 is KGHSH and CDR2 is LQKENI. This CDR3 spans 11 amino acids. Trimming took off 5 bases at V and 2 bases at J, with 3 bases between the two ends.

This chain links TRBV19 with TRBJ2-3, with 7 bases identical to TRBD1. Trimming cost V 3 bases and J 2 bases; bases outside gene matches: 5. This CDR3 is built from 15 residues. CDR1 LNHDA and CDR2 SQIVND come from the germline V gene (reference sequence). CDR3 residues: CASSIGRGTTDTQYF. The CDR3 nucleotides read TGTGCCAGTAGTATCGGCAGGGGGACCACAGATACGCAGTATTTT.

The chain is built from TRBV4-1 and TRBJ1-4; 9 nucleotides align to TRBD1. There are 16 residues in the CDR3. Germline lookup yields CDR1 MGHRA and CDR2 YSYEKL. V was pared by 3 bases and J by 8 bases, with 10 bases of the junction left unmatched. CDR3 DNA sequence: TGCGCCAGCAGCCAGATACAGGGGGCGAGAGAAGAAAAACTGTTTTTT. Protein product: CASSQIQGAREEKLFF.

The chain recombines TRBV2 with TRBJ1-1; no clear D gene. The CDR3 has 13 amino acids. The V gene's germline CDR1 is SNHLY and CDR2 FYNNEI. V dropped 7 bases and J dropped 2 bases, with 11 bases sitting between them. CDR3 nucleotide sequence: TGTGCCAGCAATCTGAGGGAAAACACTGAAGCTTTCTTT. Protein sequence: CASNLRENTEAFF.

The genes are TRBV4-3 and TRBJ1-1; no clear D gene. The length of the CDR3 is 16 residues. V lost 0 bases, J lost 2 bases, and 13 bases lay in between. CDR1 and CDR2 from the germline V gene are LGHNA and YSLEER. CDR3 sequence: CASSQEFGQVNTEAFF. The CDR3 DNA follows: TGCGCCAGCAGCCAAGAATTTGGCCAGGTTAACACTGAAGCTTTCTTT.

The rearrangement joins TRBV18 to TRBJ2-7; D is unclear. Between the trimmed V and J ends, which lost 2 bases and 2 bases, there was a span of 13 bases. The CDR3 sequence is 15 residues long. The germline CDR1 and CDR2 sequences are KGHSH and LQKENI. This chain's CDR3 is CASSPRQALAYEQYF. CDR3 nucleotide sequence: TGTGCCAGCTCACCAAGGCAGGCCCTTGCCTACGAGCAGTACTTC.

The table lists this clone with a count of one. This chain connects TRBV27 to TRBJ1-2, with D possibly being TRBD1 (6 bases). This CDR3 comprises 13 residues. Trimming left V 5 bases short and J 7 bases short, with 14 bases between. Germline CDR1 reads MNHEY; CDR2 reads SMNVEV (reference sequence). The CDR3 bases are TGTGCCAGCAGTCCGCTGGGGGCTGGTGGCTACACCTTC. Translating gives CASSPLGAGGYTF.

Here the CDR3 reads CASSLRQGNTEAFF. Written as DNA, the CDR3 is TGTGCCAGCAGCCTCCGACAGGGTAACACTGAAGCTTTCTTT. This chain joins TRBV3-1 (or the pseudogene TRBV3-2) and TRBJ1-1; TRBD1 agrees at 7 bases. CDR1 is LGHDT, CDR2 YNNKEL, per germline (reference sequence). The CDR3 has 14 residues. Trimming took 4 bases from V and 2 from J; bases not matched to a gene: 4.

This clone occurred once. V and J are TRBV15 and TRBJ1-4, with 9 bases matching TRBD1. Trimming at V came to 2 bases and at J to 7 bases, leaving 5 bases not matched to a gene. The CDR3 covers 15 residues. Germline CDR1 and CDR2: LNHNV and YYDKDF (reference sequence). This CDR3 is CATSRRQGGGEKLFF. CDR3 coding DNA: TGTGCCACCAGCAGAAGACAGGGGGGCGGTGAAAAACTGTTTTTT.

As concerns this clone: Within the sample, other DNA sequences also encode this same CDR3. This chain uses TRBV7-2 with TRBJ2-5; 8 bases agree with TRBD1. With 5 bases clipped from V and 5 bases from J, the junction kept 7 bases outside the gene matches. The CDR3 extends over 14 amino acids. In germline, CDR1 is SGHTA, CDR2 FQGNSA. The CDR3 spells CASSPGTGGETQYF. In nucleotides, the CDR3 is TGTGCCAGCAGCCCCGGGACAGGCGGGGAGACCCAGTACTTC. The complete variable domain, with remaining parts taken from reference TRBV7-2 and TRBJ2-5, reads GAGVSQSPSNKVTEKGKDVELRCDPISGHTALYWYRQSLGQGLEFLIYFQGNSAPDKSGLPSDRFSAERTGGSVSTLTIQRTQQEDSAVYLCASSPGTGGETQYFGPGTRLLVL.

The rearrangement links TRBV28 to TRBJ2-3, with 7 bases identical to TRBD1. V lost 10 bases to trimming and J lost 1 base; unmatched junction nucleotides: 11. CDR1 and CDR2 (germline): MDHEN, SYDVKM. The CDR3 covers 15 residues. Written as DNA, the CDR3 is TGTGCCACCCAGGCTAGTGGACAGGGCACAGATACGCAGTATTTT. Its protein is CATQASGQGTDTQYF. Filled out from reference TRBV28 and TRBJ2-3, the complete variable domain reads DVKVTQSSRYLVKRTGEKVFLECVQDMDHENMFWYRQDPGLGLRLIYFSYDVKMKEKGDIPEGYSVSREKKERFSLILESASTNQTSMYLCATQASGQGTDTQYFGPGTRLTVL.

As DNA, the CDR3 is TGTGCCAGTATTGGGACTAGCGGGACCTATGAGCAGTTCTTC. Amino acid sequence: CASIGTSGTYEQFF. This chain uses TRBV19 with TRBJ2-1; 13 positions agree with TRBD2. CDR3 length: 14 amino acids. Germline V gene sequence: CDR1 LNHDA, CDR2 SQIVND (reference sequence). V was clipped by 7 bases and J by 8 bases; unmatched bases: 5.

The chain couples TRBV5-4 to TRBJ1-2; D ambiguous. Deletions cut 2 bases from V and 5 bases from J, with 13 bases between. Germline lookup yields CDR1 SGHNT and CDR2 YYREEE (reference sequence). The CDR3 spans 14 residues. The chain's CDR3 is CASSFRNREYGYTF. CDR3 sequence (DNA): TGTGCCAGCAGCTTCAGGAATAGGGAGTATGGCTACACCTTC.

The V gene is TRBV7-2, the J gene TRBJ2-7, with D perhaps matching TRBD2 (5 bases). V dropped 3 bases and J dropped 3 bases, with 12 bases sitting between them. The CDR3 spans 14 residues. Germline V gene lookup returns CDR1 SGHTA and CDR2 FQGNSA. The CDR3 protein is CASSLSYGIYEQYF. The DNA of the CDR3 is TGTGCCAGCAGCTTGAGTTACGGGATCTACGAGCAGTACTTC.

The CDR3 spells CASSHWDRPGETQYF. CDR3 coding DNA: TGTGCCAGCTCACATTGGGACAGACCGGGGGAGACCCAGTACTTC. The chain carries TRBV18 and TRBJ2-5; 7 nucleotides match TRBD1. The J segment lost 5 bases and the V segment lost 4 bases, leaving 10 bases of the junction unmatched. The CDR3 runs to 15 residues. CDR1 is KGHSH and CDR2 is LQKENI in the germline V gene.

With respect to this clone: Other DNA sequences in this specimen translate into the identical CDR3. The chain links TRBV5-1 to TRBJ1-1, with 8 bases matching TRBD1. V trimming: 4 bases; J trimming: 2 bases; junction bases outside the gene matches: 4. Germline V gives CDR1 SGHRS, CDR2 YFSETQ. The CDR3 extends over 14 amino acids. CDR3 nucleotides: TGCGCCAGCAGCCCCGGACAGGGTAACACTGAAGCTTTCTTT. Residues: CASSPGQGNTEAFF.

The rearrangement joins TRBV6-5 to TRBJ2-3, with 7 bases identical to TRBD1. The CDR3 runs 13 residues. With V trimmed by 6 bases and J by 9 bases, 9 bases remained unmatched. CDR1 and CDR2 (germline): MNHEY, SVGAGI. CDR3 DNA: TGTGCCAGCAGCCGCGGTACAGGGGCGACGCAGTATTTT. It encodes CASSRGTGATQYF.

This clone occurred once. The V gene is TRBV19, the J gene TRBJ2-3, with a tentative D call TRBD2 (5 bases). The CDR3 extends over 19 amino acids. The V and J ends lost 3 bases and 0 bases respectively, with 22 bases between them. Germline CDR1 LNHDA, CDR2 SQIVND (reference sequence). Here the CDR3 DNA reads TGTGCCAGTAGTATCAAGTCGGCTCGGACTGGCACTAGCACAGATACGCAGTATTTT. Translated: CASSIKSARTGTSTDTQYF.

This chain connects TRBV30 to TRBJ2-1; 14 nucleotides line up with TRBD2. J lost 8 bases, V lost 1 base, and 4 bases had no gene match. CDR3 size: 15 residues. The germline V gene encodes CDR1 GTSNPN and CDR2 SVGIG (reference sequence). The chain's CDR3 is CAWSALGLAGDEQFF. CDR3 bases: TGTGCCTGGAGTGCGTTGGGACTAGCGGGAGATGAGCAGTTCTTC.

V gene TRBV7-3 combines with J gene TRBJ2-1; 7 bases agree with TRBD2. Trimming at V came to 2 bases and at J to 9 bases, leaving 1 base not matched to a gene. This CDR3 spans 12 amino acids. Germline CDR1 SGHTA, CDR2 FQGTGA. The CDR3 bases are TGTGCCAGCAGCTTATCGGGGGGTGAGCAGTTCTTC. Amino acids: CASSLSGGEQFF.

This rearrangement joins TRBV15 to TRBJ2-5, with 7 bases that match TRBD1. From germline, CDR1 is LNHNV and CDR2 YYDKDF (reference sequence). V trimming: 4 bases; J trimming: 2 bases; junction bases outside the gene matches: 13. The CDR3 covers 17 residues. The CDR3 is CATSKKGQTIMQETQYF. The DNA for the CDR3 is TGTGCCACCAGCAAAAAGGGACAGACAATCATGCAAGAGACCCAGTACTTC. Full variable domain (remainder filled in from reference TRBV15 and TRBJ2-5): DAMVIQNPRYQVTQFGKPVTLSCSQTLNHNVMYWYQQKSSQAPKLLFHYYDKDFNNEADTPDNFQSRRPNTSFCFLDIRSPGLGDTAMYLCATSKKGQTIMQETQYFGPGTRLLVL.

The V call is TRBV28, the J call TRBJ2-2, with D unresolved. The V end lost 6 bases, the J end lost 2 bases, and 13 bases lay between the germline ends. The CDR3 sequence is 15 residues long. CDR1 is MDHEN, CDR2 SYDVKM, per germline. This CDR3 reads CASRPTAVNTGELFF. Here the CDR3 DNA reads TGTGCCAGCAGACCGACGGCGGTAAACACCGGGGAGCTGTTTTTT. Filled out from reference TRBV28 and TRBJ2-2, the complete variable domain reads DVKVTQSSRYLVKRTGEKVFLECVQDMDHENMFWYRQDPGLGLRLIYFSYDVKMKEKGDIPEGYSVSREKKERFSLILESASTNQTSMYLCASRPTAVNTGELFFGEGSRLTVL.